This TCR beta chain emerged from a study of cytomegalovirus exposure and HLA in healthy donors. General study findings and limits: A link between a missense DCLRE1C variant and TCR beta V- and J-gene trimming emerged from a later analysis. A list of about 160 TCR beta chains associated with cytomegalovirus was given.

Notes on this clone: The antigen is undetermined.

The PCR ran on 60 Vbeta and 13 Jbeta primers. Produced via immunoSEQ multiplex PCR; TCRdb's table is partial and in-frame only. This sample's table has 200,000 to 250,000 clones. V shed 6 bases and J 1 base; nucleotides not matched to a gene: 4. The CDR3 has 14 residues. Germline V gene data show CDR1 as SQVTM and CDR2 as ANQGSEA. V is TRBV29-1 and J is TRBJ2-3, with 10 bases that match TRBD1. This clonotype was sampled from a girl aged 2 to 10 in good health and CMV-seropositive. Material for sequencing was PBMCs. The CDR3 sequence is CSVTGTGGTDTQYF. The CDR3, as DNA: TGCAGCGTAACCGGGACAGGGGGCACAGATACGCAGTATTTT.